These 14 T cell receptor beta chains originate from one sample sequenced in a study of blood T cell repertoires in COVID-19. Produced via immunoSEQ multiplex PCR; TCRdb's table is partial and in-frame only. Among 250,000 to 300,000 clones, 75% to 90% were seen once, and the ten largest hold roughly 4.5%. Sequenced sample: peripheral blood. The source of these receptors is a middle-aged woman who had recovered from COVID-19.

This rearrangement joins TRBV11-3 to TRBJ2-7, with a weak D call TRBD1 (7 bases). This CDR3 is 11 amino acids long. Trimming took off 5 bases at V and 7 bases at J, with 9 bases between the two ends. Germline CDR1 reads SGHNT; CDR2 reads YENEEA. The CDR3 DNA reads TGTGCCAGCAGCGCAGGGGGGGAGCAGTACGTC. This translates into CASSAGGEQYV.

V is TRBV6-5 and J is TRBJ2-5, with 11 bases aligning to TRBD1. J was trimmed by 5 bases and V by 7 bases; bases with no gene match: 9. The CDR3 loop spans 15 amino acids. CDR1 is MNHEY and CDR2 is SVGAGI in the germline V gene. CDR3 loop: CASTAQDRGPETQYF. CDR3 nucleotide sequence: TGTGCCAGCACCGCCCAGGACAGGGGGCCGGAGACCCAGTACTTC.

V usage is TRBV7-2 and J usage is TRBJ1-2; tentative D call: TRBD1 (5 bases). Germline CDR1 reads SGHTA; CDR2 reads FQGNSA. CDR3 size: 13 residues. Trimming shortened V by 1 base and J by 8 bases, and 11 bases separated the two germline ends. This CDR3 is CASSLDQGRGYTF. CDR3 in DNA: TGTGCCAGCAGCTTAGATCAGGGTAGGGGCTACACCTTC.

With regard to this clone: Germline and junction disagree at one end, which may indicate a read error. The CDR3 nucleotides are TGTGCCAGCAGCTTAGGGACCGGGACAGGTCCGTATTTT. As protein: CASSLGTGTGPYF. V is TRBV7-9 and J is TRBJ1-5; 8 positions agree with TRBD1. This CDR3 has 13 residues. The V gene's germline CDR1 is SEHNR and CDR2 FQNEAQ (reference sequence). The variable domain in full, with the rest retrieved from reference TRBV7-9 and TRBJ1-5, is DTGVSQNPRHKITKRGQNVTFRCDPISEHNRLYWYRQTLGQGPEFLTYFQNEAQLEKSRLLSDRFSAERPKGSFSTLEIQRTEQGDSAMYLCASSLGTGTGPYFGDGTRLSIL.

This clone has only a few counts. This chain uses TRBV2 with TRBJ2-3; 9 nucleotides agree with TRBD1. The CDR3 loop spans 13 amino acids. Germline CDR1 and CDR2: SNHLY and FYNNEI. J lost 0 bases, V lost 9 bases, and 1 base had no gene match. CDR3 region: CASGTGSTDTQYF. The CDR3 DNA sequence: TGTGCCAGTGGGACAGGGAGCACAGATACGCAGTATTTT.

V usage is TRBV9 and J usage is TRBJ2-3; 10 nucleotides agree with TRBD1. With V trimmed by 3 bases and J by 6 bases, 7 bases remained unmatched. From germline, CDR1 is SGDLS and CDR2 YYNGEE. CDR3 length: 15 amino acids. The CDR3 here is CASSGWGQGPDTQYF. In DNA, the CDR3 is TGTGCCAGCAGCGGATGGGGACAGGGGCCCGATACGCAGTATTTT.

This chain links TRBV28 with TRBJ2-7; 11 bases match TRBD1. V dropped 7 bases and J dropped 1; count of bases not matched to a gene: 12. The CDR3 has 17 residues. Looked up from germline, CDR1 is MDHEN and CDR2 is SYDVKM. The CDR3 sequence is CASTPGFGQGASYEQYF. The CDR3 bases are TGTGCCAGCACCCCCGGTTTCGGACAGGGGGCTTCCTACGAGCAGTACTTC.

This chain joins TRBV27 and TRBJ2-2; 8 bases match TRBD1. CDR3 length: 18 residues. V dropped 2 bases and J dropped 6; count of bases not matched to a gene: 14. The germline V gene encodes CDR1 MNHEY and CDR2 SMNVEV (reference sequence). The CDR3 nucleotides read TGTGCCAGCAGTTTAATTACAGGGGGGAATATGGGACCCGGGGAGCTGTTTTTT. It encodes CASSLITGGNMGPGELFF.

V and J are TRBV27 and TRBJ2-1, with TRBD2 identical over 11 bases. This CDR3 is 17 amino acids long. The germline CDR1 and CDR2 sequences are MNHEY and SMNVEV (reference sequence). Trimming at V came to 6 bases and at J to 5 bases, leaving 12 bases not matched to a gene. CDR3 DNA: TGTGCCAGCAGACCCTATGCCGGGACTAGCGGTAACAATGAGCAGTTCTTC. Amino acid sequence: CASRPYAGTSGNNEQFF.

The J gene is TRBJ2-5, the V gene TRBV2; a possible D gene is TRBD2 (6 bases). Trimming pared 1 base from V and 7 bases from J, leaving 16 bases between. Germline V CDR1 and CDR2: SNHLY, FYNNEI. This CDR3 contains 15 residues. As DNA, the CDR3 is TGTGCCAGCAGTGAAGGGTTGGGAGGAGGTGGGACCCAGTACTTC. Translation gives CASSEGLGGGGTQYF.

The chain has TRBV11-2 and TRBJ2-5; 9 positions agree with TRBD2. The CDR3 is made up of 15 amino acids. The V segment lost 2 bases and the J segment 2 bases; nucleotides outside the gene matches: 3. Germline values: CDR1 SGHAT, CDR2 FQNNGV. In DNA form, the CDR3 reads TGTGCCAGCAGCTTAAGACTAGCGGAGCAAGAGACCCAGTACTTC. This encodes CASSLRLAEQETQYF.

This clone was counted once. J is TRBJ2-7 and V is TRBV7-9; D uncertain. V was clipped by 5 bases and J by 4 bases, with 9 bases between them. The CDR3 has 12 amino acids. CDR1 is SEHNR and CDR2 is FQNEAQ in the germline V gene (reference sequence). For the CDR3, the DNA is TGTGCCAGCAGCCCAGGAAATTACGAGCAGTACGTC. Translated, it gives CASSPGNYEQYV.

This clone was seen a few times. This rearrangement joins TRBV3-1 (or the pseudogene TRBV3-2) to TRBJ1-2, with 7 bases aligning to TRBD1. This CDR3 region has 12 residues. Germline CDR1 is LGHDT and CDR2 is YNNKEL (reference sequence). V was clipped by 3 bases and J by 8 bases; unmatched bases: 3. CDR3 residues: CASSQRTGGYTF. Here the CDR3 DNA reads TGTGCCAGCAGCCAGAGGACAGGCGGCTACACCTTC.

This clone appeared a single time. CDR3 region: CVVWRNGYTF. In DNA, the CDR3 is TGTGTTGTCTGGAGAAATGGCTACACCTTC. The J gene is TRBJ1-2, the V gene TRBV30; unclear D gene. Germline-derived CDR1 and CDR2 are GTSNPN and SVGIG (reference sequence). This CDR3 contains 10 residues.